This T cell receptor beta chain stems from a study of blood T cells in healthy people across ages. Study-wide background: Per every two T cells, about one barcoded beta molecule was captured by template switching.

A sample-barcoded 5' primer and a J-beta primer mix were used in a second PCR of roughly 7 to 12 cycles. MiXCR, applied by TCRdb to the 5' RACE reads, yields one record per CDR3 protein. The sample carries 750,000 to 950,000 distinct CDR3 sequences, 20% to 30% recorded once. The CDR3 is 18 amino acids. Germline CDR1 reads SGHRS; CDR2 reads YFSETQ. Trimming stripped 0 bases from V and 2 bases from J, with 18 bases between. These data also formed part of another study, on T cells of mothers and their children. According to that study: In this cohort, donors were a few healthy Caucasian mothers plus their six children.

This receptor was identified in a boy younger than 18 in good health. The rearrangement joins TRBV5-1 to TRBJ2-1; D could derive from TRBD1 or TRBD2 (7 bases each). The specimen was blood. The CDR3 here is CASSLALDRDYTYNEQFF. The CDR3 DNA is TGCGCCAGCAGCTTGGCCTTAGACAGGGACTATACCTACAATGAGCAGTTCTTC.